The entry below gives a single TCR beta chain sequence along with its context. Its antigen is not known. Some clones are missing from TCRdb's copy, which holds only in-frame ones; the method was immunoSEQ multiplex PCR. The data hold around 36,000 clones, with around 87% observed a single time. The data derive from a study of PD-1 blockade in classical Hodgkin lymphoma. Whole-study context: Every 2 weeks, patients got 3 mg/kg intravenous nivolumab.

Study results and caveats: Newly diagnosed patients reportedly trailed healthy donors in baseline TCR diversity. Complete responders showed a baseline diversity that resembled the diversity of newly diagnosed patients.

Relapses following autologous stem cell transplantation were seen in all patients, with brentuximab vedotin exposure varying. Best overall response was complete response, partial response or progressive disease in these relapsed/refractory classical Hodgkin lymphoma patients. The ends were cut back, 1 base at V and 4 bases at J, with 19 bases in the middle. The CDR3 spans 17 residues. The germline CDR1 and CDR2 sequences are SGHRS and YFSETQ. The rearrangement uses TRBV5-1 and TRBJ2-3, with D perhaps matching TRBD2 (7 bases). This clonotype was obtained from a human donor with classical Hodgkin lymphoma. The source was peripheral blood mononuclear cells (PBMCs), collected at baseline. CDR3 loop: CASSLFSGGKGADTQYF. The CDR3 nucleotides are TGCGCCAGCAGCTTGTTCTCGGGGGGCAAAGGGGCAGATACGCAGTATTTT. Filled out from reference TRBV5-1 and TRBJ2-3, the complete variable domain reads KAGVTQTPRYLIKTRGQQVTLSCSPISGHRSVSWYQQTPGQGLQFLFEYFSETQRNKGNFPGRFSGRQFSNSRSEMNVSTLELGDSALYLCASSLFSGGKGADTQYFGPGTRLTVL.